This T cell receptor beta chain was sequenced for a study of blood T cell repertoires in COVID-19. Study overall: The origin of the acute and convalescent COVID-19 samples was the United States, Italy and Spain. PBMCs, B-cell-depleted T cells, or T cells were the source of the cDNA or gDNA that made up the material.

V was clipped by 7 bases and J by 3 bases; unmatched bases: 11. Germline V CDR1 and CDR2: SGHRS, YFSETQ. The CDR3 spans 15 residues. Per the study methods: Estimates of nucleated cell counts were drawn from the amplification of reference gene primers. Method: immunoSEQ multiplex PCR; TCRdb's copy keeps in-frame clones and lacks some. The V and J calls and clone size come from that table; D and trimming were worked out from the DNA. Among about 200,000 clones listed, about 89% were seen once. This sequence originates from a man aged 55 to 70 who had recovered from COVID-19. The chain links TRBV5-1 to TRBJ2-3; TRBD1 matches 7 bases. Sequencing was carried out using peripheral blood. CDR3 loop: CASLRGGQSTDTQYF. DNA for the CDR3: TGCGCCAGCCTTAGAGGGGGCCAAAGTACAGATACGCAGTATTTT.